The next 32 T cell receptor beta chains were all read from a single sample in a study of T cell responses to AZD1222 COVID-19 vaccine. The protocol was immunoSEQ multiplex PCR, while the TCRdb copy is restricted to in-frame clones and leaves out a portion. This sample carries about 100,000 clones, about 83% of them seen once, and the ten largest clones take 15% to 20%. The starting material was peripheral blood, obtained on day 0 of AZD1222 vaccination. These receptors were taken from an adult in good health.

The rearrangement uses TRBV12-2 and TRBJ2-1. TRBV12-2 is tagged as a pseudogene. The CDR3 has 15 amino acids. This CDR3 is CASRLVGSLHNEQFF. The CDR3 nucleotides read TGTGCAAGTCGCTTAGTGGGTTCCCTACACAATGAGCAGTTCTTC.

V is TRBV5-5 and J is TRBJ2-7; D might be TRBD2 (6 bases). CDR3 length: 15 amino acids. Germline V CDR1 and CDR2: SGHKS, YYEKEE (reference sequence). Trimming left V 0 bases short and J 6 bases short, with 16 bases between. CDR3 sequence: CASSLGSHGGSEQYF. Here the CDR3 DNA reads TGTGCCAGCAGCTTGGGTAGCCACGGAGGGTCCGAGCAGTACTTC.

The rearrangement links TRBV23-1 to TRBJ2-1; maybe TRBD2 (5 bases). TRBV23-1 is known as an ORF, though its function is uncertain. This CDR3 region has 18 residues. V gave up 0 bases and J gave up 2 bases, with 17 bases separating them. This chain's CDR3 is CASSQSFRAEGTYNEQFF. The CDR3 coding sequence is TGCGCCAGCAGTCAATCGTTTCGGGCTGAGGGTACCTACAATGAGCAGTTCTTC.

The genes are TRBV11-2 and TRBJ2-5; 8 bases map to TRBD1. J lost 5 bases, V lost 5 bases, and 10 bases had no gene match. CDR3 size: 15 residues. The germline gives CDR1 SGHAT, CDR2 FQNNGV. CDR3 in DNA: TGTGCCAGCAGCCCCGGGACAGGTGCTGGGGAGACCCAGTACTTC. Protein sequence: CASSPGTGAGETQYF.

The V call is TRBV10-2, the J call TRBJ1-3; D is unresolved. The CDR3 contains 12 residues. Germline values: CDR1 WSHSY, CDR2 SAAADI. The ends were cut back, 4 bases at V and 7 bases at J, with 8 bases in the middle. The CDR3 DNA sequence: TGCGCCAGCAGTGTGGGAGCGAACACCATATATTTT. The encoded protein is CASSVGANTIYF.

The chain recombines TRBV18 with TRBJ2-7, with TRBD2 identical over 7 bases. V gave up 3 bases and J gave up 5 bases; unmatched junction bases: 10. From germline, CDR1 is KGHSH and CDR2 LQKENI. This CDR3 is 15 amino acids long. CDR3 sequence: CASSPTSSLRNEQYF. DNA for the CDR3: TGTGCCAGCTCACCGACTAGCTCATTGAGGAACGAGCAGTACTTC.

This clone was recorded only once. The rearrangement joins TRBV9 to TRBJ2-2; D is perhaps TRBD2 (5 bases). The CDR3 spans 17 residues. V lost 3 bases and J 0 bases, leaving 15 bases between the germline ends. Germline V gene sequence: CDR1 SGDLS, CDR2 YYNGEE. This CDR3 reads CASSAPRERSNTGELFF. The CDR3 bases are TGTGCCAGCAGCGCCCCGAGGGAGCGGTCGAACACCGGGGAGCTGTTTTTT. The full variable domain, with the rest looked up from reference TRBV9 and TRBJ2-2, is DSGVTQTPKHLITATGQRVTLRCSPRSGDLSVYWYQQSLDQGLQFLIQYYNGEERAKGNILERFSAQQFPDLHSELNLSSLELGDSALYFCASSAPRERSNTGELFFGEGSRLTVL.

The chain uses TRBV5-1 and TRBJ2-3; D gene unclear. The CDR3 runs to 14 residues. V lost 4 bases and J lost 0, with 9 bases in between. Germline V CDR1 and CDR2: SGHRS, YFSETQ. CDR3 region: CASSAAVSTDTQYF. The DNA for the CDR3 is TGCGCCAGCAGCGCCGCCGTTAGCACAGATACGCAGTATTTT.

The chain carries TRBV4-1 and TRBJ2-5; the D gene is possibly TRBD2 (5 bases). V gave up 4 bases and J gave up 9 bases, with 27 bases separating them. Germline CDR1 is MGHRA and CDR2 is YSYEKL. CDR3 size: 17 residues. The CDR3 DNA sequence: TGCGCCAGCAGCCCTCCTCGGCGGGCGGGCCCCCCCCAGGCCCAGTACTTC. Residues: CASSPPRRAGPPQAQYF.

The DNA of the CDR3 is TGTGCCAGCAGGAAATACAGGGGCTCTGGAAACACCATATATTTT. Translated, it gives CASRKYRGSGNTIYF. The chain is built from TRBV7-2 and TRBJ1-3; 7 nucleotides align to TRBD1. The CDR3 has 15 amino acids. In germline, CDR1 is SGHTA, CDR2 FQGNSA. With V trimmed by 6 bases and J by 0 bases, 5 bases remained unmatched.

The CDR3 DNA reads as TGTGCCACTGGGAGGATAGCAGAAGAGACCCAGTACTTC. It is translated as CATGRIAEETQYF. The rearrangement uses TRBV27 and TRBJ2-5, with D possibly being TRBD2 (6 bases). CDR1 is MNHEY, CDR2 SMNVEV, per germline (reference sequence). Trimming removed 10 bases at V and 3 bases at J, with 15 bases between. The CDR3 totals 13 residues.

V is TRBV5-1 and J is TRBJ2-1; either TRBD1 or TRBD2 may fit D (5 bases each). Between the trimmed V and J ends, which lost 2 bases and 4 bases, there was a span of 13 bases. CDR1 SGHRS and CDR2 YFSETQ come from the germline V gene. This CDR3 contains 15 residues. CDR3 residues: CASSFPGALYNEQFF. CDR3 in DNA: TGCGCCAGCAGCTTTCCCGGGGCCTTGTACAATGAGCAGTTCTTC.

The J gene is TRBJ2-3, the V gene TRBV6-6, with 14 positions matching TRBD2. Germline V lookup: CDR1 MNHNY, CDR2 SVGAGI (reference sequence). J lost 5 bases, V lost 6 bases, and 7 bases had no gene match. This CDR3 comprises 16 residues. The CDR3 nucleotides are TGTGCCAGCAGCACGACTAGCGGGGGGGCCGTAGATACGCAGTATTTT. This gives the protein CASSTTSGGAVDTQYF.

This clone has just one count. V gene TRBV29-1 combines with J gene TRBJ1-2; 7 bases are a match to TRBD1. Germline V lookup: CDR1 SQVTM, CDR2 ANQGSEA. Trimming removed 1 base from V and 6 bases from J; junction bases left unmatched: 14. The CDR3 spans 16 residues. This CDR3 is CSVEGGQTRKLHGYTF. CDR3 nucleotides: TGCAGCGTTGAAGGGGGACAGACTCGCAAACTACATGGCTACACCTTC.

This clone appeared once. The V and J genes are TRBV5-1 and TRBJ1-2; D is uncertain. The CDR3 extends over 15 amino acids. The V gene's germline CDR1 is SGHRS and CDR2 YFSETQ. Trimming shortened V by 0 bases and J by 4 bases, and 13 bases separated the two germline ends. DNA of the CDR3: TGCGCCAGCAGCTTGGGTTTGACGCGGGGCTATGGCTACACCTTC. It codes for CASSLGLTRGYGYTF.

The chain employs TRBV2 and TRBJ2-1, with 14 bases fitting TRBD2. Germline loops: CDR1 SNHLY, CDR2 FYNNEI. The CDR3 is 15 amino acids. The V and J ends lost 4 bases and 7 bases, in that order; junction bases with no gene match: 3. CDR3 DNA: TGTGCCAGCAGTGCGACTAGCGGGGGGGCAAATGAGCAGTTCTTC. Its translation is CASSATSGGANEQFF. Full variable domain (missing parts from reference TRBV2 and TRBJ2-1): EPEVTQTPSHQVTQMGQEVILRCVPISNHLYFYWYRQILGQKVEFLVSFYNNEISEKSEIFDDQFSVERPDGSNFTLKIRSTKLEDSAMYFCASSATSGGANEQFFGPGTRLTVL.

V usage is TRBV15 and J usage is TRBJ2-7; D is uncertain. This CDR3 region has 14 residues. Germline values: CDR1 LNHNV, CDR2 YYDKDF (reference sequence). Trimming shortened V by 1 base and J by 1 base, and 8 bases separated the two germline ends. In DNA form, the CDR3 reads TGTGCCACCAGCAGAGGGGTCAGTTCCTACGAGCAGTACTTC. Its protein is CATSRGVSSYEQYF.

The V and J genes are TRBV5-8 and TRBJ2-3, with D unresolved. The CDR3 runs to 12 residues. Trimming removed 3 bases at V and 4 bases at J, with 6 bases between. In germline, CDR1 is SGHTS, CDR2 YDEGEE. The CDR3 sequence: CASSSVPDTQYF. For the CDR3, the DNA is TGTGCCAGCAGCTCCGTCCCAGATACGCAGTATTTT.

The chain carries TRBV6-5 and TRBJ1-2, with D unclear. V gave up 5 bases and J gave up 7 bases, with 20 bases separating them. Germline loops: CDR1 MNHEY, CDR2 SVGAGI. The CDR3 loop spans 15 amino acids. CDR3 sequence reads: CASSPYTFQAFGYTF. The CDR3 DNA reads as TGTGCCAGCAGTCCATACACCTTCCAGGCCTTTGGCTACACCTTC.

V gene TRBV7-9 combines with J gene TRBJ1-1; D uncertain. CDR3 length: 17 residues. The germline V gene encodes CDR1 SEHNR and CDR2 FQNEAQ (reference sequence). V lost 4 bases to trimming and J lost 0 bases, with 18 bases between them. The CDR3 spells CASSWGASAEMNTEAFF. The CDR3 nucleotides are TGTGCCAGCAGCTGGGGAGCGAGTGCGGAGATGAACACTGAAGCTTTCTTT.

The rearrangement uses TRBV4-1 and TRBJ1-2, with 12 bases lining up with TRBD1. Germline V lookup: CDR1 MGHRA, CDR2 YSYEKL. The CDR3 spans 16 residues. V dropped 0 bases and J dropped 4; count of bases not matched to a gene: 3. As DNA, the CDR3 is TGCGCCAGCAGCCAAGAGGGGACAGGGGGCGTCTATGGCTACACCTTC. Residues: CASSQEGTGGVYGYTF.

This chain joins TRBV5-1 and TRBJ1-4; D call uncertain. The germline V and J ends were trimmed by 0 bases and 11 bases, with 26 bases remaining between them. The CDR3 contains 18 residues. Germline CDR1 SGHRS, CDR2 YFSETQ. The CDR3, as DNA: TGCGCCAGCAGCTTGGGTGGAGCTTTGGACCGGGCCGTCGGGAAACTGTTTTTT. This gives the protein CASSLGGALDRAVGKLFF.

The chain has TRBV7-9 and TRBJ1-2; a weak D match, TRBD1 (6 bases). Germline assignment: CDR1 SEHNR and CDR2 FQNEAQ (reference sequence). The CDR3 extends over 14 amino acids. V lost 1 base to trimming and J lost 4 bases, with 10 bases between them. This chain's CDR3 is CASSLGGATYGYTF. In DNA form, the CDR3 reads TGTGCCAGCAGCTTAGGGGGGGCCACCTATGGCTACACCTTC.

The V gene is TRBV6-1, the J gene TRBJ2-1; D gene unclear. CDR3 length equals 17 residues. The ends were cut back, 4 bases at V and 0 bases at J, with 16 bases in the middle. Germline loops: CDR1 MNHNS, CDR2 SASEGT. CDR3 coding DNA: TGTGCCAGCAGTGTAGTCGCGGTAGCAAGCTCCTACAATGAGCAGTTCTTC. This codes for CASSVVAVASSYNEQFF.

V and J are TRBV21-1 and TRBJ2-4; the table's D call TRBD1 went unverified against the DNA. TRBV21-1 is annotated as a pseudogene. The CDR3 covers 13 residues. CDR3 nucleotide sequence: TGTGCCAGCTTGGGCCTAGCCAAAAACATTCAGTACTTC. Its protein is CASLGLAKNIQYF.

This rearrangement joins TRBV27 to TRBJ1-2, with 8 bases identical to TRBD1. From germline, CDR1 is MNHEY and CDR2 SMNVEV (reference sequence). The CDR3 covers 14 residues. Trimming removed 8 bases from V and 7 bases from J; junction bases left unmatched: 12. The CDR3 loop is CASGYAQGAGGYTF. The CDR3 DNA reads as TGTGCCAGCGGCTATGCGCAGGGGGCAGGTGGCTACACCTTC.

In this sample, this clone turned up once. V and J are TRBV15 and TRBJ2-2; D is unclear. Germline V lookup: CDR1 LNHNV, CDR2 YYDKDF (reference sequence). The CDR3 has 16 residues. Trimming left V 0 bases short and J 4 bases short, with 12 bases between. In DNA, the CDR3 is TGTGCCACCAGCAGAGATGTAACAGCCGTCACCGGGGAGCTGTTTTTT. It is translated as CATSRDVTAVTGELFF.

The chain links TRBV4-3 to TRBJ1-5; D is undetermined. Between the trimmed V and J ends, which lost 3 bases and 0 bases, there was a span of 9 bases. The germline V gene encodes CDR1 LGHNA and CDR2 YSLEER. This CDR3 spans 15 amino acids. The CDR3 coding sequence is TGCGCCAGCAGCCAGGGCATGTATAGCAATCAGCCCCAGCATTTT. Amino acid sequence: CASSQGMYSNQPQHF.

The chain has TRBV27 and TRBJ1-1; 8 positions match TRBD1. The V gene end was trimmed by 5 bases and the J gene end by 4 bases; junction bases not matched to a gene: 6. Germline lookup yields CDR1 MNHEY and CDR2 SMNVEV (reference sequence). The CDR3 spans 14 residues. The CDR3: CASSRTGGFTEAFF. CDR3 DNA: TGTGCCAGCAGTCGCACAGGGGGGTTCACTGAAGCTTTCTTT.

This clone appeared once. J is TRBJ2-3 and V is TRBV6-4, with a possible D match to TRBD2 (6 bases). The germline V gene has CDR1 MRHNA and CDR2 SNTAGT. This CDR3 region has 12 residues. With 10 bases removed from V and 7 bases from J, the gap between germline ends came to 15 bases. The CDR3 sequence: CATSSSGNTQYF. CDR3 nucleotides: TGTGCCACCTCCAGTAGCGGAAATACGCAGTATTTT.

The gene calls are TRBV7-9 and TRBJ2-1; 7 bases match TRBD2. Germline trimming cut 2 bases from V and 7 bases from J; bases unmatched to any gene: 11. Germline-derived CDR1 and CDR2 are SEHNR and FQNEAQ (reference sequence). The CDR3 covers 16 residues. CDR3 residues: CASSLSGAGVSNEQFF. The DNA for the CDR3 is TGTGCCAGCAGCTTATCTGGCGCGGGAGTGTCGAATGAGCAGTTCTTC.

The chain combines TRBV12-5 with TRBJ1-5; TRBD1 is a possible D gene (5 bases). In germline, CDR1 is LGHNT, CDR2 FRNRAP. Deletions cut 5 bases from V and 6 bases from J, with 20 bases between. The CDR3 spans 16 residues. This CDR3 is CASGPALGGASQPQHF. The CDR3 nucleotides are TGTGCTAGTGGTCCGGCGTTGGGTGGGGCGAGTCAGCCCCAGCATTTT.